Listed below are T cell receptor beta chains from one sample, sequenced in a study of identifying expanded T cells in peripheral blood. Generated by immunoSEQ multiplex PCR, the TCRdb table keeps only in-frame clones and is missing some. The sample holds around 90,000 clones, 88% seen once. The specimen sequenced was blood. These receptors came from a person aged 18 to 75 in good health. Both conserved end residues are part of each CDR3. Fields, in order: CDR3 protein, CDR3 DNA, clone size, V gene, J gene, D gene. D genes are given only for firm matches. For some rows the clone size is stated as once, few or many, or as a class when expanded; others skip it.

CDR3: CASSGPTTRGSYEQYF
DNA: TGTGCCAGCAGTGGGCCGACTACCCGGGGCTCCTACGAGCAGTACTTC
size: NA
V: TRBV25-1
J: TRBJ2-7
D: NA

CDR3: CAWSVGGTDTQYF
DNA: TGTGCCTGGAGTGTAGGGGGAACAGATACGCAGTATTTT
size: NA
V: TRBV30
J: TRBJ2-3
D: NA

CDR3: CASSLAYPSGNTIYF
DNA: TGCGCCAGCAGCTTGGCGTACCCCTCTGGAAACACCATATATTTT
size: NA
V: TRBV5-1
J: TRBJ1-3
D: NA

CDR3: CASRRQGKTTDTQYF
DNA: TGTGCCAGCAGGCGACAGGGCAAGACCACAGATACGCAGTATTTT
size: NA
V: TRBV6-5
J: TRBJ2-3
D: TRBD1

CDR3: CASSPFDGGLYEQYF
DNA: TGCGCCAGCAGCCCGTTCGACGGGGGCCTATACGAGCAGTACTTC
size: NA
V: TRBV4-1
J: TRBJ2-7
D: NA

CDR3: CAWRLSGSSRYEQYF
DNA: TGTGCCTGGAGGTTGTCCGGGTCCAGCAGATACGAGCAGTACTTC
size: NA
V: TRBV30
J: TRBJ2-7
D: NA

CDR3: CASSGLAGGPNEQFF
DNA: TGTGCCAGCAGTGGACTAGCGGGAGGGCCCAATGAGCAGTTCTTC
size: NA
V: TRBV6-1
J: TRBJ2-1
D: TRBD2

CDR3: CASTSLTSSYNEQFF
DNA: TGTGCCAGCACCTCTCTCACTAGCTCCTACAATGAGCAGTTCTTC
size: NA
V: TRBV25-1
J: TRBJ2-1
D: NA

CDR3: CASSHWGPRGSGDTEAFF
DNA: TGTGCCAGTAGTCATTGGGGCCCGAGAGGGTCGGGGGACACTGAAGCTTTCTTT
size: NA
V: TRBV19
J: TRBJ1-1
D: NA

CDR3: CASSALNTEAFF
DNA: TGTGCCAGCAGCGCGTTGAACACTGAAGCTTTCTTT
size: once
V: TRBV9
J: TRBJ1-1
D: NA

CDR3: CASRAAGQETGELFF
DNA: TGTGCCAGCCGGGCGGCGGGCCAGGAAACCGGGGAGCTGTTTTTT
size: NA
V: TRBV28
J: TRBJ2-2
D: NA

CDR3: CASSIEGRNYGYTF
DNA: TGTGCCAGTAGTATAGAGGGCAGGAACTATGGCTACACCTTC
size: NA
V: TRBV19
J: TRBJ1-2
D: NA

CDR3: CASSLESADTQYF
DNA: TGCGCCAGCAGCTTGGAGTCCGCAGATACGCAGTATTTT
size: NA
V: TRBV5-1
J: TRBJ2-3
D: NA

CDR3: CASSRLPQSNQPQHF
DNA: TGTGCCAGCTCACGGTTACCGCAAAGCAATCAGCCCCAGCATTTT
size: NA
V: TRBV18
J: TRBJ1-5
D: NA

CDR3: CASSTGGPEYF
DNA: TGTGCCAGCAGCACCGGGGGGCCAGAGTACTTC
size: NA
V: TRBV5-8
J: TRBJ2-5
D: NA

CDR3: CASSRGVDRRLMDEQYF
DNA: TGCGCCAGCAGCCGGGGGGTCGACAGGAGGCTCATGGACGAGCAGTACTTC
size: NA
V: TRBV5-1
J: TRBJ2-7
D: NA

CDR3: CAWSVRDGNYGYTF
DNA: TGTGCCTGGAGTGTACGGGACGGTAACTATGGCTACACCTTC
size: NA
V: TRBV30
J: TRBJ1-2
D: NA

CDR3: CASSQVLLGGNTGELFF
DNA: TGTGCCAGCAGCCAAGTATTGTTAGGGGGCAACACCGGGGAGCTGTTTTTT
size: once
V: TRBV4-2
J: TRBJ2-2
D: TRBD1

CDR3: CASSLARQANYGYTF
DNA: TGTGCCAGCAGCTTAGCAAGGCAAGCTAACTATGGCTACACCTTC
size: NA
V: TRBV7-8
J: TRBJ1-2
D: NA

CDR3: CASSKRDGSNYGYTF
DNA: TGTGCCAGCAGCAAAAGGGACGGATCCAACTATGGCTACACCTTC
size: NA
V: TRBV7-2
J: TRBJ1-2
D: NA

CDR3: CASSVVAASTDTQYF
DNA: TGTGCCAGCAGCGTAGTAGCGGCTAGCACAGATACGCAGTATTTT
size: NA
V: TRBV9
J: TRBJ2-3
D: NA

CDR3: CASSAAPPSPRQETQYF
DNA: TGCGCCAGCAGTGCAGCCCCCCCAAGCCCCAGACAAGAGACCCAGTACTTC
size: NA
V: TRBV10-2
J: TRBJ2-5
D: NA

CDR3: CASSNQLAGGEQFF
DNA: TGTGCCAGCAGCAACCAACTAGCGGGAGGAGAGCAGTTCTTC
size: NA
V: TRBV7-3
J: TRBJ2-1
D: TRBD2

CDR3: CASSNRGRETQYF
DNA: TGCGCCAGCAGTAATCGGGGGCGGGAGACCCAGTACTTC
size: NA
V: TRBV5-1
J: TRBJ2-5
D: NA

CDR3: CASSPSRAGGDTQYF
DNA: TGTGCCAGCAGCCCCAGCCGCGCGGGAGGAGATACGCAGTATTTT
size: NA
V: TRBV7-8
J: TRBJ2-3
D: TRBD2

CDR3: CASSLGAAGGYGYTF
DNA: TGTGCCAGCAGCTTGGGGGCCGCGGGGGGCTATGGCTACACCTTC
size: NA
V: TRBV5-4
J: TRBJ1-2
D: NA

CDR3: CASSTTLYSNQPQHF
DNA: TGTGCCAGTAGTACGACGCTGTATAGCAATCAGCCCCAGCATTTT
size: NA
V: TRBV19
J: TRBJ1-5
D: NA

CDR3: CASRDYYEQYF
DNA: TGTGCCAGCAGAGATTACTACGAGCAGTACTTC
size: once
V: TRBV27
J: TRBJ2-7
D: NA

CDR3: CASSPGTEEYEQYF
DNA: TGTGCCAGCAGCCCCGGGACAGAGGAGTACGAGCAGTACTTC
size: once
V: TRBV28
J: TRBJ2-7
D: TRBD1

CDR3: CAWSSKGANTGELFF
DNA: TGTGCCTGGAGTTCAAAGGGAGCGAACACCGGGGAGCTGTTTTTT
size: NA
V: TRBV30
J: TRBJ2-2
D: NA

CDR3: CASSEWGIHTEAFF
DNA: TGTGCCAGCAGTGAATGGGGGATTCACACTGAAGCTTTCTTT
size: NA
V: TRBV6-1
J: TRBJ1-1
D: NA

CDR3: CASSQDGYYEQYF
DNA: TGTGCCAGCAGCCAAGACGGATACTACGAGCAGTACTTC
size: once
V: TRBV5-4
J: TRBJ2-7
D: NA

CDR3: CASRQVGGVYGYTF
DNA: TGTGCCAGCAGGCAAGTAGGGGGCGTCTATGGCTACACCTTC
size: NA
V: TRBV27
J: TRBJ1-2
D: TRBD1

CDR3: CASSQGTGGYGYTF
DNA: TGCGCCAGCAGCCAGGGGACAGGGGGCTATGGCTACACCTTC
size: NA
V: TRBV4-1
J: TRBJ1-2
D: TRBD1